Below are 27 T cell receptor beta chains sequenced from a single sample in a study of Ad26.COV2.S vaccination and SARS-CoV-2 variants. Some clones are missing from TCRdb's copy, which holds only in-frame ones; the method was immunoSEQ multiplex PCR. The sample holds roughly 500,000 clones; about 88% are singletons and the top ten take approximately 2.5%. As to treatment: 15 to 20 received Ad26.COV2.S at low or high dose, single or two shots; about 5 received placebo; per-sample allocation not given. Collection of the samples took place on day 63 after the first injection of vaccine or placebo. The specimen was peripheral blood, collected in a trial of Ad26.COV2.S vaccine versus placebo. The receptors were sampled from a person between 18 and 65 years old who received the Ad26.COV2.S COVID-19 vaccine or a placebo.

The chain uses TRBV5-1 and TRBJ1-3, with D hard to call. Between the trimmed V and J ends, which lost 1 base and 0 bases, there was a span of 2 bases. The CDR3 loop spans 13 amino acids. The germline gives CDR1 SGHRS, CDR2 YFSETQ. This chain's CDR3 is CASSLYSGNTIYF. The CDR3 nucleotides read TGCGCCAGCAGCTTGTACTCTGGAAACACCATATATTTT.

The V and J genes are TRBV7-9 and TRBJ2-5; D is perhaps TRBD2 (6 bases). CDR1 is SEHNR, CDR2 FQNEAQ, per germline (reference sequence). The CDR3 covers 15 residues. V lost 2 bases and J lost 1, with 11 bases in between. As DNA, the CDR3 is TGTGCCAGCAGCTTACGAGGACTAATCCAAGAGACCCAGTACTTC. Translating it yields CASSLRGLIQETQYF.

This clone was seen a few times. The chain couples TRBV5-4 to TRBJ1-2; perhaps TRBD1 as D (5 bases). The germline CDR1 and CDR2 sequences are SGHNT and YYREEE (reference sequence). V gave up 2 bases and J gave up 8 bases, with 13 bases separating them. This CDR3 comprises 13 residues. CDR3 loop: CASSLRGFLGYTF. CDR3 DNA: TGTGCCAGCAGCTTACGGGGGTTTCTGGGCTACACCTTC.

The chain carries TRBV28 and TRBJ1-4; D unresolved. Germline V gives CDR1 MDHEN, CDR2 SYDVKM. Trimming cost V 6 bases and J 11 bases, with 19 bases left between them. The CDR3 loop spans 14 amino acids. The CDR3 is CASRRLSTAGKLFF. CDR3 coding DNA: TGTGCCAGCAGGCGATTATCCACAGCCGGGAAACTGTTTTTT. The variable domain in full, completed from reference TRBV28 and TRBJ1-4, reads DVKVTQSSRYLVKRTGEKVFLECVQDMDHENMFWYRQDPGLGLRLIYFSYDVKMKEKGDIPEGYSVSREKKERFSLILESASTNQTSMYLCASRRLSTAGKLFFGSGTQLSVL.

The rearrangement uses TRBV6-9 and TRBJ2-1; D not certain. V dropped 7 bases and J dropped 2 bases, with 15 bases sitting between them. This CDR3 has 15 residues. Germline lookup yields CDR1 MNHGY and CDR2 SVAAGI. CDR3 sequence: CASTLRAIPYNEQFF. CDR3 coding DNA: TGTGCCAGCACCCTTCGGGCAATCCCCTACAATGAGCAGTTCTTC.

This CDR3 reads CASTVGLPSHNEQFF. Written as DNA, the CDR3 is TGCGCCAGCACCGTTGGCCTTCCCTCTCACAATGAGCAGTTCTTC. The chain carries TRBV5-1 and TRBJ2-1; D unresolved. The length of the CDR3 is 15 residues. Germline assignment: CDR1 SGHRS and CDR2 YFSETQ. Deletions cut 6 bases from V and 5 bases from J, with 18 bases between.

CDR3 in amino acids: CASSFPGQGTGNTIYF. CDR3 nucleotides: TGTGCCAGCAGCTTCCCGGGACAGGGGACTGGAAACACCATATATTTT. V gene TRBV7-2 combines with J gene TRBJ1-3; 10 bases map to TRBD1. J lost 2 bases, V lost 3 bases, and 4 bases had no gene match. In germline, CDR1 is SGHTA, CDR2 FQGNSA. The CDR3 totals 16 residues. The full variable domain, rest sourced from reference TRBV7-2 and TRBJ1-3, is GAGVSQSPSNKVTEKGKDVELRCDPISGHTALYWYRQSLGQGLEFLIYFQGNSAPDKSGLPSDRFSAERTGGSVSTLTIQRTQQEDSAVYLCASSFPGQGTGNTIYFGEGSWLTVV.

This chain connects TRBV2 to TRBJ2-1; D gene uncertain. The CDR3 length is 15 residues. Trimming pared 2 bases from V and 0 bases from J, leaving 8 bases between. The germline CDR1 and CDR2 sequences are SNHLY and FYNNEI. In DNA form, the CDR3 reads TGTGCCAGCAGTGAACAAGCGCCCTCCTACAATGAGCAGTTCTTC. Residues: CASSEQAPSYNEQFF.

V and J are TRBV12-3 or TRBV12-4 and TRBJ2-1; D remains unclear. With 4 bases removed from V and 12 bases from J, the gap between germline ends came to 13 bases. The CDR3 sequence is 12 residues long. CDR3 amino acids: CASSSSTVGQFF. CDR3 bases: TGTGCCAGCAGTTCATCTACAGTTGGGCAGTTCTTC.

The chain recombines TRBV18 with TRBJ1-1; 9 nucleotides match TRBD1. Trimming removed 3 bases from V and 3 bases from J; junction bases left unmatched: 8. This CDR3 comprises 16 residues. CDR1 and CDR2 from the germline V gene are KGHSH and LQKENI. The CDR3 protein is CASSPGQGRLYTEAFF. The DNA of the CDR3 is TGTGCCAGCTCACCCGGACAGGGGAGATTATACACTGAAGCTTTCTTT. Full variable domain (outside the CDR3, taken from reference TRBV18 and TRBJ1-1): NAGVMQNPRHLVRRRGQEARLRCSPMKGHSHVYWYRQLPEEGLKFMVYLQKENIIDESGMPKERFSAEFPKEGPSILRIQQVVRGDSAAYFCASSPGQGRLYTEAFFGQGTRLTVV.

This clone has only one observation. The chain employs TRBV18 and TRBJ1-4; D perhaps matches TRBD1 (6 bases). Germline V gene lookup returns CDR1 KGHSH and CDR2 LQKENI. The CDR3 contains 15 residues. V lost 4 bases and J 8 bases, leaving 17 bases between the germline ends. The CDR3 sequence: CASSQGQPRGEKLFF. The CDR3 DNA reads TGTGCCAGCTCACAGGGACAACCCCGGGGGGAAAAACTGTTTTTT.

The chain joins TRBV20-1 to TRBJ2-2; no clear D gene. The CDR3 contains 13 residues. V gave up 3 bases and J gave up 2 bases, with 7 bases separating them. CDR1 and CDR2 (germline): DFQATT, SNEGSKA (reference sequence). The CDR3 bases are TGCAGTGCTAGTAGGGTCAACACCGGGGAGCTGTTTTTT. Translating gives CSASRVNTGELFF.

The chain recombines TRBV19 with TRBJ1-5, with no clear D. The ends were cut back, 3 bases at V and 3 bases at J, with 9 bases in the middle. CDR3 length: 14 amino acids. The germline CDR1 and CDR2 sequences are LNHDA and SQIVND (reference sequence). The CDR3 is CASSISGFNQPQHF. The CDR3 DNA sequence: TGTGCCAGTAGTATTAGCGGATTCAATCAGCCCCAGCATTTT.

This chain joins TRBV19 and TRBJ1-3, with D possibly TRBD1 on 5 matching bases. Germline V lookup: CDR1 LNHDA, CDR2 SQIVND (reference sequence). The ends were cut back, 4 bases at V and 0 bases at J, with 31 bases in the middle. This CDR3 region has 22 residues. Written as DNA, the CDR3 is TGTGCCAGTAGTAATTTTTTTAGGGGACCAAGCTCCCTCGTAAACTCTGGAAACACCATATATTTT. Its protein product is CASSNFFRGPSSLVNSGNTIYF.

The genes are TRBV27 and TRBJ2-3, with no clear D. Trimming pared 5 bases from V and 2 bases from J, leaving 20 bases between. This CDR3 is built from 17 residues. Germline values: CDR1 MNHEY, CDR2 SMNVEV (reference sequence). For the CDR3, the DNA is TGTGCCAGCAGTCCCCCGGGCATTGGGCGCGACACAGATACGCAGTATTTT. It specifies CASSPPGIGRDTDTQYF.

The J gene is TRBJ2-7, the V gene TRBV27, with D perhaps TRBD2 (7 bases). CDR3 length: 13 amino acids. Trimming cost V 7 bases and J 6 bases, with 16 bases left between them. Germline CDR1 is MNHEY and CDR2 is SMNVEV (reference sequence). This CDR3 is CASKFTGGGEQYV. In DNA form, the CDR3 reads TGTGCCAGCAAATTTACGGGGGGCGGCGAGCAGTACGTC.

The chain is built from TRBV18 and TRBJ2-2; D is unresolved. Germline V gene lookup returns CDR1 KGHSH and CDR2 LQKENI. The length of the CDR3 is 13 residues. V lost 3 bases, J lost 7 bases, and 9 bases lay in between. CDR3 DNA sequence: TGTGCCAGCTCACCCGCTGTAGTCGGGGAGCTGTTTTTT. Amino acids: CASSPAVVGELFF.

The V and J genes are TRBV19 and TRBJ2-7, with 10 bases that match TRBD1. J lost 5 bases, V lost 4 bases, and 2 bases had no gene match. The CDR3 length is 13 residues. Germline V CDR1 and CDR2: LNHDA, SQIVND (reference sequence). The CDR3 here is CASSRGQGNEQYV. The CDR3 DNA reads TGTGCCAGTAGTAGGGGACAGGGGAACGAGCAGTACGTC.

The rearrangement uses TRBV4-1 and TRBJ1-2; a weak D match, TRBD1 (6 bases). The V end lost 6 bases, the J end lost 0 bases, and 17 bases lay between the germline ends. The germline CDR1 and CDR2 sequences are MGHRA and YSYEKL. The CDR3 spans 16 residues. The CDR3 is CASSTTRDTANYGYTF. As DNA, the CDR3 is TGCGCCAGCAGTACGACCCGGGACACAGCTAACTATGGCTACACCTTC.

This rearrangement joins TRBV29-1 to TRBJ1-2; TRBD1 agrees at 7 bases. This CDR3 spans 14 amino acids. With V trimmed by 7 bases and J by 5 bases, 13 bases remained unmatched. Germline assignment: CDR1 SQVTM and CDR2 ANQGSEA. The CDR3 spells CSAYAGTVEYGYTF. The CDR3 nucleotides are TGCAGCGCTTACGCCGGGACAGTTGAATATGGCTACACCTTC.

This chain links TRBV12-3 or TRBV12-4 with TRBJ1-1; D ambiguous. With 7 bases removed from V and 0 bases from J, the gap between germline ends came to 9 bases. This CDR3 is built from 13 residues. The CDR3 sequence: CASTSDLNTEAFF. CDR3 DNA sequence: TGTGCCAGCACCTCAGACCTGAACACTGAAGCTTTCTTT.

The V gene is TRBV7-3, the J gene TRBJ2-5; TRBD2 aligns across 8 bases. Germline CDR1 and CDR2: SGHTA and FQGTGA. The CDR3 runs to 15 residues. V shed 1 base, J shed 4 bases, and the junction held 5 bases outside the gene matches. CDR3 sequence: CASSLRAGGGETQYF. The CDR3 coding sequence is TGTGCCAGCAGCTTAAGGGCGGGAGGCGGAGAGACCCAGTACTTC. Looking up the rest from reference TRBV7-3 and TRBJ2-5 gives the full variable domain: GAGVSQTPSNKVTEKGKYVELRCDPISGHTALYWYRQSLGQGPEFLIYFQGTGAADDSGLPNDRFFAVRPEGSVSTLKIQRTERGDSAVYLCASSLRAGGGETQYFGPGTRLLVL.

The chain has TRBV6-6 and TRBJ2-7, with D perhaps TRBD2 (5 bases). V dropped 5 bases and J dropped 2 bases, with 16 bases sitting between them. The germline gives CDR1 MNHNY, CDR2 SVGAGI (reference sequence). This CDR3 spans 15 amino acids. The CDR3 loop reads CASSNGLGGPYEQYF. CDR3 sequence (DNA): TGTGCCAGCAGTAATGGCCTAGGAGGACCCTACGAGCAGTACTTC.

The CDR3 reads CASSSLSYEQYF. CDR3 bases: TGTGCCAGCAGCTCTCTCTCCTACGAGCAGTACTTC. V gene TRBV7-9 combines with J gene TRBJ2-7; unclear D gene. V lost 4 bases and J 0 bases, leaving 4 bases between the germline ends. CDR3 length: 12 residues. The germline V gene encodes CDR1 SEHNR and CDR2 FQNEAQ (reference sequence).

The J gene is TRBJ2-5, the V gene TRBV5-4; 10 bases match TRBD1. CDR3 length: 15 amino acids. CDR1 SGHNT and CDR2 YYREEE come from the germline V gene (reference sequence). The V segment lost 4 bases and the J segment 5 bases; nucleotides outside the gene matches: 8. Here the CDR3 reads CASSTGQGLGETQYF. CDR3 sequence (DNA): TGTGCCAGCAGCACGGGACAGGGGCTGGGGGAGACCCAGTACTTC.

This clone came up once. The chain has TRBV4-2 and TRBJ2-6; TRBD2 is a possible D gene (5 bases). Germline V lookup: CDR1 LGHNA, CDR2 YNFKEQ. The V end was cut by 3 bases, the J end by 0 bases, with 6 bases between. This CDR3 is 15 amino acids long. The CDR3 loop is CASSHRGSGANVLTF. CDR3 in DNA: TGTGCCAGCAGCCACCGGGGCTCTGGGGCCAACGTCCTGACTTTC.

The chain is built from TRBV19 and TRBJ2-7; D is unresolved. Germline V gives CDR1 LNHDA, CDR2 SQIVND (reference sequence). This CDR3 is 14 amino acids long. With 2 bases removed from V and 2 bases from J, the gap between germline ends came to 10 bases. The CDR3 spells CASSIPQIAYEQYF. The CDR3 coding sequence is TGTGCCAGTAGTATACCACAGATTGCCTACGAGCAGTACTTC.